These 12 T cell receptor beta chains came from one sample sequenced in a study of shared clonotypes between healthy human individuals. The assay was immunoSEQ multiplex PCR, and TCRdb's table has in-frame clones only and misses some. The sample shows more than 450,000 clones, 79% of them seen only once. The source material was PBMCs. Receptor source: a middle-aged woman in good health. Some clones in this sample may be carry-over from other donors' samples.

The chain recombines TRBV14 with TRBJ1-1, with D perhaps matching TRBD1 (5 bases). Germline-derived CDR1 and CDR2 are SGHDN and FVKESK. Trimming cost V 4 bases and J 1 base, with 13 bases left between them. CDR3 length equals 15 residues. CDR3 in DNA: TGTGCCAGCAGCCCCTGGGGGAAGGGGAACACTGAAGCTTTCTTT. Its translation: CASSPWGKGNTEAFF.

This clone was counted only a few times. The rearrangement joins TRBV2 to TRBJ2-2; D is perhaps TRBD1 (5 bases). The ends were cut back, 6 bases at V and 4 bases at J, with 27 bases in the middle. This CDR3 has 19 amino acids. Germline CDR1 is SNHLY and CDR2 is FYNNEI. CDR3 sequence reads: CASSGFAKGYVPPTGELFF. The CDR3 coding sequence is TGTGCCAGCAGCGGGTTTGCGAAGGGGTACGTCCCTCCCACCGGGGAGCTGTTTTTT.

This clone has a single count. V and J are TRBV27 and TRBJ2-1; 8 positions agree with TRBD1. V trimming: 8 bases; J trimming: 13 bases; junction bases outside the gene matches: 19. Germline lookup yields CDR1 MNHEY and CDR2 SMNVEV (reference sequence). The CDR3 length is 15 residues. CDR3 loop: CASLGGTGYRVRQFF. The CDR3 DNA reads TGTGCCAGCCTCGGCGGGACAGGTTACCGCGTGCGTCAGTTCTTC.

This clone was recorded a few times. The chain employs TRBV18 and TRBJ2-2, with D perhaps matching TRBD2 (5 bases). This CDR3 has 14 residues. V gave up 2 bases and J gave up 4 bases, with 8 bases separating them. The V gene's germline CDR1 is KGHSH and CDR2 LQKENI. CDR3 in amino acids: CASSPAAGTGELFF. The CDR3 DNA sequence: TGTGCCAGCTCACCAGCGGCGGGCACCGGGGAGCTGTTTTTT. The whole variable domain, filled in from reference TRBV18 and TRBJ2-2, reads NAGVMQNPRHLVRRRGQEARLRCSPMKGHSHVYWYRQLPEEGLKFMVYLQKENIIDESGMPKERFSAEFPKEGPSILRIQQVVRGDSAAYFCASSPAAGTGELFFGEGSRLTVL.

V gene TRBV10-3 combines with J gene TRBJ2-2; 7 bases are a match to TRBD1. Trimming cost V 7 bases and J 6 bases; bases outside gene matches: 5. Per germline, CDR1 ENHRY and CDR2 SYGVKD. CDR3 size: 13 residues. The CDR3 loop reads CAIKGASAGELFF. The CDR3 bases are TGTGCCATCAAGGGGGCATCGGCCGGGGAGCTGTTTTTT.

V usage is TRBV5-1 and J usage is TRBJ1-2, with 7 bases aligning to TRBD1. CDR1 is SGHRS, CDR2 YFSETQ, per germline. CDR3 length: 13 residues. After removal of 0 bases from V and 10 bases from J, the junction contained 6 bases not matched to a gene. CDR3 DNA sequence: TGCGCCAGCAGCTTGGGAGGGGGCTCTCTCTACACCTTC. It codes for CASSLGGGSLYTF. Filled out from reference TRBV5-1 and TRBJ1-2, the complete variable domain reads KAGVTQTPRYLIKTRGQQVTLSCSPISGHRSVSWYQQTPGQGLQFLFEYFSETQRNKGNFPGRFSGRQFSNSRSEMNVSTLELGDSALYLCASSLGGGSLYTFGSGTRLTVV.

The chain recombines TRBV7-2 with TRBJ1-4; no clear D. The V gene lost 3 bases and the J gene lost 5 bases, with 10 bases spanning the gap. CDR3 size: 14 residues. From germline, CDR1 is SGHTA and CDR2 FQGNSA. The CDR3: CASSLAGRNEKLFF. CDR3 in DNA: TGTGCCAGCAGCTTGGCGGGCCGGAATGAAAAACTGTTTTTT. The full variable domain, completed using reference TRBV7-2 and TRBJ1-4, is GAGVSQSPSNKVTEKGKDVELRCDPISGHTALYWYRQSLGQGLEFLIYFQGNSAPDKSGLPSDRFSAERTGGSVSTLTIQRTQQEDSAVYLCASSLAGRNEKLFFGSGTQLSVL.

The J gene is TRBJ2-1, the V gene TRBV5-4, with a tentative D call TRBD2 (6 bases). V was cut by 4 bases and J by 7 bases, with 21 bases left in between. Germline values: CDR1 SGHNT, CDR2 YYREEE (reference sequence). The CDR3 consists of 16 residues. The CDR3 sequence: CASSLGPGTPSNEQFF. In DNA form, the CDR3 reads TGTGCCAGCAGCCTCGGTCCCGGGACTCCCTCGAATGAGCAGTTCTTC.

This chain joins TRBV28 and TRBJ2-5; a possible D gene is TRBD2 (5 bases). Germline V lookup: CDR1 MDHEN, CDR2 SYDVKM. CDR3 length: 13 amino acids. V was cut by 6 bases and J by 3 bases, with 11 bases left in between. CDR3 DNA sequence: TGTGCCAGCAGAGCCTCCGGGAAAGAGACCCAGTACTTC. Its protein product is CASRASGKETQYF. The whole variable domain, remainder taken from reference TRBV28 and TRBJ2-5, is DVKVTQSSRYLVKRTGEKVFLECVQDMDHENMFWYRQDPGLGLRLIYFSYDVKMKEKGDIPEGYSVSREKKERFSLILESASTNQTSMYLCASRASGKETQYFGPGTRLLVL.

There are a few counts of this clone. CDR3 sequence (DNA): TGTGCCAGCAGTTACGGAGGGGTGGAGCCCCAGCATTTT. This translates into CASSYGGVEPQHF. The chain uses TRBV6-5 and TRBJ1-5; maybe TRBD1 (5 bases). The length of the CDR3 is 13 residues. Germline V gene lookup returns CDR1 MNHEY and CDR2 SVGAGI. The V and J ends lost 2 bases and 8 bases respectively, with 10 bases between them.

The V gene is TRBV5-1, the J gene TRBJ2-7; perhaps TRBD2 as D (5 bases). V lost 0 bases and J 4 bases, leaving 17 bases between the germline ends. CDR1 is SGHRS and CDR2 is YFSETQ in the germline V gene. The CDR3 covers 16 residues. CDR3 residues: CASSLGEWGGGYEQYF. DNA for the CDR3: TGCGCCAGCAGCTTGGGGGAATGGGGTGGCGGGTACGAGCAGTACTTC.

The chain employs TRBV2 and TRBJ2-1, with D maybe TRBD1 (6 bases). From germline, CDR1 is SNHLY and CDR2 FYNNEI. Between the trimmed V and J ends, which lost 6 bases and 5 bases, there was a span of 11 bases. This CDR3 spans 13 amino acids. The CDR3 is CASSRTAHNEQFF. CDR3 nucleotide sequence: TGTGCCAGCAGCCGGACAGCGCACAATGAGCAGTTCTTC. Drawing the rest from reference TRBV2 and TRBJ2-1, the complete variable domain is EPEVTQTPSHQVTQMGQEVILRCVPISNHLYFYWYRQILGQKVEFLVSFYNNEISEKSEIFDDQFSVERPDGSNFTLKIRSTKLEDSAMYFCASSRTAHNEQFFGPGTRLTVL.